A selection of T cell receptor beta chains follows, all from one sample in a study of blood T cell repertoires in COVID-19. The assay was immunoSEQ multiplex PCR, and TCRdb's table has in-frame clones only and misses some. The repertoire has 200,000 to 250,000 clones, under 90% of them found once; the top ten carry roughly 7.6%. The sample comprised peripheral blood. These receptors were obtained from an elderly woman with COVID-19, enrolled during active disease. Both conserved end residues are part of each CDR3.

v_call	j_call	cdr3_aa
TRBV7-9	TRBJ1-5	CASSRDRAGNQPQHF
TRBV28	TRBJ1-5	CASSLEVQPQHF
TRBV27	TRBJ1-1	CASRNLQVNTEAFF
TRBV11-2	TRBJ2-1	CASSRLAGLDEQFF
TRBV10-3	TRBJ2-7	CAISFGGAGNYEQYF
TRBV6-1	TRBJ2-1	CASSERRKSSYNEQFF
TRBV5-4	TRBJ2-3	CASSDPGLAGVYF
TRBV5-6	TRBJ1-2	CASSFAGQGYYGYTF
TRBV9	TRBJ1-1	CASSPRTGTTEAFF
TRBV5-6	TRBJ2-5	CASSLLVGGDETQYF
TRBV19	TRBJ2-1	CASSGGLPGGANEQFF
TRBV24-1	TRBJ2-7	CATSDSPSTGTFYEQYF
TRBV5-4	TRBJ2-2	CASSWGTGWNTGELFF
TRBV2	TRBJ1-2	CASNRNYGYTF
TRBV5-1	TRBJ1-3	CASSLEGRGTIYF
TRBV9	TRBJ2-1	CASSPRLAGAVEQFF
TRBV5-1	TRBJ1-2	CASSQGEVDFTF
TRBV7-9	TRBJ2-5	CASSLGGWETQYF
TRBV10-3	TRBJ1-2	CAISEKQRAAYGYTF
TRBV7-8	TRBJ2-5	CASSPLWGGSAETQYF
TRBV19	TRBJ2-3	CASSILDTQYF
TRBV27	TRBJ1-4	CASSFGTNRGRVEKLFF
TRBV2	TRBJ2-2	CASNSGNANTGELFF
TRBV2	TRBJ1-5	CASSERGRDQPQHF
TRBV18	TRBJ2-3	CASSPSTGSDTQYF
TRBV27	TRBJ1-5	CASSQHLRRGRNQPQHF
TRBV15	TRBJ1-3	CATSRTDTGTYYGNTIYF
TRBV5-1	TRBJ1-4	CASSATGGHEKLFF
TRBV19	TRBJ2-7	CASSSLAGGAYEQYF
TRBV5-1	TRBJ1-6	CASSYENSPLHF
TRBV4-2	TRBJ2-5	CASSQGGTLETQYF
TRBV5-4	TRBJ2-1	CASKGTGAASEQFF
TRBV18	TRBJ2-5	CASSDSLYQETQYF
TRBV28	TRBJ2-1	CATKPGLYEQFF
TRBV19	TRBJ2-7	CASSMGQGPYEQYF
TRBV10-3	TRBJ1-4	CAISGTGIVSGYEKLFF
TRBV20-1	TRBJ2-2	CSARGPGELFF
TRBV7-9	TRBJ1-5	CASSLPGGNQPQHF
TRBV23-1	TRBJ1-2	CASTHPPGHSNYGYTF
TRBV19	TRBJ1-1	CASTQVLNTEAFF
TRBV21-1	TRBJ2-5	CASSKRGLAKETQYF
TRBV20-1	TRBJ2-1	CSARGDIEQFF
TRBV28	TRBJ2-7	CASSFQNYEQYF
TRBV5-1	TRBJ2-1	CASSLRLAGYNEQFF
TRBV27	TRBJ2-1	CASSLWASGGSYNEQFF
TRBV4-1	TRBJ1-3	CASAPPERGRRRNTIYF
TRBV6-2/TRBV6-3	TRBJ2-6	CASSRTGVAGANVLTF
TRBV28	TRBJ2-3	CASSSSGRTDTQYF
TRBV6-4	TRBJ1-5	CASSMGDARGPQHF
TRBV11-3	TRBJ2-1	CASSLAASGGVDEQFF
TRBV15	TRBJ1-1	CATSATGGRGTEAFF
TRBV28	TRBJ2-1	CASSSLLDRGRNEQFF
TRBV10-3	TRBJ1-2	CAINGGGDYGYTF
TRBV19	TRBJ2-7	CASTLGGGGEQYF
TRBV11-1	TRBJ1-1	CASSRRGNQAEAFF